This T cell receptor (beta chain) originates from a study of T cell responses to AZD1222 COVID-19 vaccine. The study's findings and limits: In a largely white British group with more females than males, clonal diversity was possibly underestimated.

V trimming: 9 bases; J trimming: 0 bases; junction bases outside the gene matches: 9. Germline V CDR1 and CDR2: LNHDA, SQIVND (reference sequence). CDR3 length: 17 amino acids. As regards this clone: Its antigen is as yet unknown.

Generated by immunoSEQ multiplex PCR, the TCRdb table keeps only in-frame clones and is missing some. The data contain 130,000 to 150,000 clones, around 90% of them singletons. The sequence was collected from an adult who received the AZD1222 COVID-19 vaccine. The source was peripheral blood, collected 28 days after the second AZD1222 dose. The chain carries TRBV19 and TRBJ2-6, with 9 bases that match TRBD1. For the CDR3, the DNA is TGTGCCAGCCTTCGACAGGGGGGTGTCTCTGGGGCCAACGTCCTGACTTTC. Protein: CASLRQGGVSGANVLTF.